The clone carrying this T cell receptor beta chain was detected a few times. Its target is not known. This entry is derived from a study of CD8 T cells in ankylosing spondylitis. Study-level findings and limits: Ankylosing spondylitis blood appeared to be characterized by a TCR beta motif of 8 or 9 highly homologous variants. Reactive arthritis synovial fluid and blood previously showed some of these motif variants. Disease-linked clones reportedly concentrated significantly in matched ankylosing spondylitis synovial fluid.

The V end was cut by 5 bases, the J end by 5 bases, with 17 bases between. This CDR3 is built from 14 residues. Germline V gives CDR1 DFQATT, CDR2 SNEGSKA (reference sequence). Libraries for TCR beta were made by quantitative 5'-RACE with molecular barcodes. TCRdb itself ran the 5' RACE reads through MiXCR, one entry per CDR3 protein. The sample holds approximately 300,000 distinct CDR3 sequences, 20% seen once. This receptor was taken from a male donor with ankylosing spondylitis or in good health (not recorded which). The sample was blood, either unsorted or a sorted T cell fraction (not recorded which). J is TRBJ2-3 and V is TRBV20-1; D might be TRBD2 (5 bases). CDR3 region: CSARRPGLVDTQYF. The CDR3 coding sequence is TGCAGTGCTCGCCGACCGGGATTAGTAGATACGCAGTATTTT.